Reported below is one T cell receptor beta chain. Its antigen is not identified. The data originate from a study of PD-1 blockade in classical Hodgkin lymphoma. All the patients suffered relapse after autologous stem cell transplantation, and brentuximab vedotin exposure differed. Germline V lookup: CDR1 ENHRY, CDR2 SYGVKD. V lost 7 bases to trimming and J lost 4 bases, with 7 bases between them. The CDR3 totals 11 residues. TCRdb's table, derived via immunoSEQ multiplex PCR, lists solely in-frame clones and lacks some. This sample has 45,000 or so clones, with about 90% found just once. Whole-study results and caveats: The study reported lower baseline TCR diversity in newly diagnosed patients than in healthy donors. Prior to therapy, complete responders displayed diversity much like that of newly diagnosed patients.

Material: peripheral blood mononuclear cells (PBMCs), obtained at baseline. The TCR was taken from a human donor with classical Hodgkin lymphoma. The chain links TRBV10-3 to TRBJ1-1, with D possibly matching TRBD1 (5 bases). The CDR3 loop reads CAIMGGTEAFF. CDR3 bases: TGTGCCATCATGGGGGGCACTGAAGCTTTCTTT.